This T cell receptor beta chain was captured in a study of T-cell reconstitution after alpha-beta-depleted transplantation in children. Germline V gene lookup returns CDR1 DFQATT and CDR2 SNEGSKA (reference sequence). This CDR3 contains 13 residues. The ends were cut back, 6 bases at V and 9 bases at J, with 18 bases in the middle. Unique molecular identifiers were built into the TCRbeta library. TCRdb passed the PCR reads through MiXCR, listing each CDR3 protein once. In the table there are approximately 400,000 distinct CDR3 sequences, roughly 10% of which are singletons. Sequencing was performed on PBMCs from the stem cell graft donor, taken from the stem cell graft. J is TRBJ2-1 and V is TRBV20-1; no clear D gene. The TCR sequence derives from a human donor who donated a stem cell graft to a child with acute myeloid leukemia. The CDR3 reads CSAKDRPAAEQFF. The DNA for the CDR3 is TGCAGTGCCAAGGACCGCCCCGCTGCTGAGCAGTTCTTC.